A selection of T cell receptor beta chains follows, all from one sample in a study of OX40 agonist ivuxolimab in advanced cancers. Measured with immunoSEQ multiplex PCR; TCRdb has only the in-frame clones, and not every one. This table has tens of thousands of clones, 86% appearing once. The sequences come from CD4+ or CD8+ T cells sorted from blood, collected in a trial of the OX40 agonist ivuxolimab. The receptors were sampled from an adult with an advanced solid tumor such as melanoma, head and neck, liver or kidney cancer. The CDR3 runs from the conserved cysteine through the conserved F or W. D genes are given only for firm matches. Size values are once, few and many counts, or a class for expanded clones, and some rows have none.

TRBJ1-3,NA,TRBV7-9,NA,CASSFQGSGNTIYF,TGTGCCAGCAGCTTTCAGGGCTCTGGAAACACCATATATTTT
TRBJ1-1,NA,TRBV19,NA,CASSSGMGEAFF,TGTGCCAGTAGTTCAGGGATGGGTGAAGCTTTCTTT
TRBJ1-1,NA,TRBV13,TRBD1,CASSLRGQGDTEAFF,TGTGCCAGCAGCTTAAGGGGCCAGGGGGACACTGAAGCTTTCTTT
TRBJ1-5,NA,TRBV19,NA,CASNLQGGGNQPQHF,TGTGCCAGTAACCTACAGGGCGGAGGCAATCAGCCCCAGCATTTT
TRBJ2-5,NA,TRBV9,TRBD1,CASSHPRQGAPGTQYF,TGTGCCAGCAGCCACCCTCGACAGGGGGCCCCGGGGACCCAGTACTTC
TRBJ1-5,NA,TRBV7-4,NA,CASSPTGPSYNQPQHF,TGTGCCAGCAGCCCCACAGGGCCTTCCTACAATCAGCCCCAGCATTTT
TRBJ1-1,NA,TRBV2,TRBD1,CASKEGQGSLNTEAFF,TGTGCCAGCAAAGAGGGACAGGGGTCCCTGAACACTGAAGCTTTCTTT
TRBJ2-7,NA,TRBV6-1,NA,CASSEGIGGVYEQYF,TGTGCCAGCAGTGAAGGGATAGGGGGGGTTTACGAGCAGTACTTC
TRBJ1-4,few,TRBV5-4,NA,CASSQGEGGAPEKLFF,TGTGCCAGCAGCCAGGGCGAAGGGGGAGCTCCTGAAAAACTGTTTTTT
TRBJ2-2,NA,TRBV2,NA,CASSVGGEITGELFF,TGTGCCAGCAGTGTGGGCGGGGAGATCACCGGGGAGCTGTTTTTT
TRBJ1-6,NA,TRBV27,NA,CASSRLRADSPLHF,TGTGCCAGCAGCAGACTACGGGCTGATTCACCCCTCCACTTT
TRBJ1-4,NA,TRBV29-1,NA,CSVEQNLGLFF,TGCAGCGTTGAACAGAACTTGGGCCTGTTTTTT
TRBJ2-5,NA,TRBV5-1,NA,CASSLAWTAAAETQYF,TGCGCCAGCAGCTTAGCCTGGACAGCCGCCGCGGAGACCCAGTACTTC
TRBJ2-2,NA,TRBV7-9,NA,CASSLAPGVDTGELFF,TGTGCCAGCAGCTTAGCTCCAGGGGTGGACACCGGGGAGCTGTTTTTT
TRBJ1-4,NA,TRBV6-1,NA,CASSELWPATNEKLFF,TGTGCCAGCAGTGAACTCTGGCCAGCAACTAATGAAAAACTGTTTTTT
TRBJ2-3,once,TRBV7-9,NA,CASRLTGEGSTDTQYF,TGTGCCAGCCGACTCACAGGAGAAGGAAGCACAGATACGCAGTATTTT
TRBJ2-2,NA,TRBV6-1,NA,CASSYSTGELFF,TGTGCCAGCAGTTATTCGACCGGGGAGCTGTTTTTT
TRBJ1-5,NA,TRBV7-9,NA,CASSLNNQPQHF,TGTGCCAGCAGCTTAAACAATCAGCCCCAGCATTTT
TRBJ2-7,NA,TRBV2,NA,CASSYGRPYEQYF,TGTGCCAGCAGTTACGGGCGGCCCTACGAGCAGTACTTC
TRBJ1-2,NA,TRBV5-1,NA,CASSLAGTLGYTF,TGCGCCAGCAGCTTGGCCGGGACTCTTGGCTACACCTTC
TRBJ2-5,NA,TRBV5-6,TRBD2,CASSLGLAGGPGETQYF,TGTGCCAGCAGCCTGGGACTAGCGGGGGGGCCGGGAGAGACCCAGTACTTC
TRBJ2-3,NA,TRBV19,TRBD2,CASSMYSGATTDTQYF,TGTGCCAGTAGTATGTATAGCGGGGCGACCACAGATACGCAGTATTTT